This is a list of T cell receptor beta chains from one sample in a study of blood T cells in healthy people across ages. TCRdb passed the 5' RACE reads through MiXCR, listing each CDR3 protein once. The profile covers 950,000 to 1,200,000 distinct CDR3 sequences, with about two fifths appearing a single time and approximately 14% taken by the ten largest. The sample consisted of blood. These receptors came from a man aged 18 to 30 in good health. Both conserved end residues are part of each CDR3. D genes are given only for firm matches. Only some rows state a clone size, as once, few, many or a class for expanded clones.

D gene: NA; clone size: NA; J gene: TRBJ2-3; V gene: TRBV20-1; CDR3 DNA: TGCAGTGCTCCCGGACTATCTTTGGGGGATACGCAGTATTTT; CDR3 protein: CSAPGLSLGDTQYF
D gene: NA; clone size: NA; J gene: TRBJ1-5; V gene: TRBV20-1; CDR3 DNA: TGCAGTGCTACAGAGTATAGCAATCAGCCCCAGCATTTT; CDR3 protein: CSATEYSNQPQHF
D gene: NA; clone size: NA; J gene: TRBJ1-4; V gene: TRBV7-9; CDR3 DNA: TGTGCCAGCAGCCTCAAGGGGTCGCTCGTGGATGAAGAACTGTTTTTT; CDR3 protein: CASSLKGSLVDEELFF
D gene: NA; clone size: NA; J gene: TRBJ2-5; V gene: TRBV4-3; CDR3 DNA: TGCGCCAGCAGCCAAGACGGGGCTAGCGCCGATGAGCAGTACTTC; CDR3 protein: CASSQDGASADEQYF
D gene: NA; clone size: NA; J gene: TRBJ1-6; V gene: TRBV4-2; CDR3 DNA: TGTGCCAGCAGCCAAGCGGACACGGGCTCCTATAATTCACCCCTCCACTTT; CDR3 protein: CASSQADTGSYNSPLHF
D gene: TRBD2; clone size: NA; J gene: TRBJ2-5; V gene: TRBV4-1; CDR3 DNA: TGCGCCAGCAGCCAAGATGGGTACCCCATTGGCGGGGGGTACTTC; CDR3 protein: CASSQDGYPIGGGYF
D gene: TRBD2; clone size: NA; J gene: TRBJ2-4; V gene: TRBV28; CDR3 DNA: TGTGCCAGCAGTTCCGGGACTAGCGGGTCTATCGGGGGCATTCAGTACTTC; CDR3 protein: CASSSGTSGSIGGIQYF
D gene: NA; clone size: few; J gene: TRBJ2-7; V gene: TRBV2; CDR3 DNA: TGTGCCAGCAGTGCGCGAGGCGAGCAGTACTTC; CDR3 protein: CASSARGEQYF
D gene: NA; clone size: many; J gene: TRBJ1-5; V gene: TRBV12-3/TRBV12-4; CDR3 DNA: TGTGCCAGCCATGCGGGAACAGGACCCCAGCATTTT; CDR3 protein: CASHAGTGPQHF
D gene: NA; clone size: NA; J gene: TRBJ2-7; V gene: TRBV6-2/TRBV6-3; CDR3 DNA: TGCGCCAGCAGTTACCTGAACAGGGAGTCTGACGAGCAGTACTTC; CDR3 protein: CASSYLNRESDEQYF
D gene: NA; clone size: few; J gene: TRBJ1-1; V gene: TRBV29-1; CDR3 DNA: TGCAGCGTTGAGGGCCCCGGGAGGTTGTTGGGATCGGCTTTCTTT; CDR3 protein: CSVEGPGRLLGSAFF
D gene: NA; clone size: NA; J gene: TRBJ2-5; V gene: TRBV14; CDR3 DNA: TGTGCCAGCAGCCAAGGAATTCAAACCGGGACCCAGTACTTC; CDR3 protein: CASSQGIQTGTQYF
D gene: TRBD1; clone size: NA; J gene: TRBJ2-3; V gene: TRBV27; CDR3 DNA: TGTGCCAGCAGTTTATACAGGGGTCAAGATACGCAGTATTTT; CDR3 protein: CASSLYRGQDTQYF
D gene: NA; clone size: NA; J gene: TRBJ1-5; V gene: TRBV27; CDR3 DNA: TGTGCCAGCAGTAGGGGGGATGTTGGGCAGCCCCAGCATTTT; CDR3 protein: CASSRGDVGQPQHF
D gene: NA; clone size: NA; J gene: TRBJ1-5; V gene: TRBV3-1; CDR3 DNA: TGTGCCAGCAGCCCCACAGTTAGCAATCAGCCCCAGCATTTT; CDR3 protein: CASSPTVSNQPQHF
D gene: NA; clone size: NA; J gene: TRBJ2-1; V gene: TRBV6-2/TRBV6-3; CDR3 DNA: TGTGCCAGCAGTTACTCTTTCCTTGATCGGGGCCGGTCCGTGACTATTAACAATGAGCAGTTCTTC; CDR3 protein: CASSYSFLDRGRSVTINNEQFF
D gene: NA; clone size: NA; J gene: TRBJ2-3; V gene: TRBV11-2; CDR3 DNA: TGTGCCAGCAGCGTAGGAGGGGGACCAGATACGCAGTATTTT; CDR3 protein: CASSVGGGPDTQYF
D gene: NA; clone size: NA; J gene: TRBJ1-5; V gene: TRBV20-1; CDR3 DNA: TGCAGTGCTAGAGGGGGACAAGTCAATCAGCCCCAGCATTTT; CDR3 protein: CSARGGQVNQPQHF
D gene: NA; clone size: NA; J gene: TRBJ2-7; V gene: TRBV29-1; CDR3 DNA: TGCAGCGTTGGGCCAGCGGGGCAGGGGGGCGAGCAGTACTTC; CDR3 protein: CSVGPAGQGGEQYF
D gene: NA; clone size: few; J gene: TRBJ1-1; V gene: TRBV12-5; CDR3 DNA: TGTGCTAGTGGTTTGGACCGGTCTGAAGCTTTCTTT; CDR3 protein: CASGLDRSEAFF
D gene: NA; clone size: NA; J gene: TRBJ2-5; V gene: TRBV2; CDR3 DNA: TGTGCCAGCAGTCAGATCCGGGCCTTACATTGGGGCCAAGAGACCCAGTACTTC; CDR3 protein: CASSQIRALHWGQETQYF
D gene: NA; clone size: NA; J gene: TRBJ2-5; V gene: TRBV5-1; CDR3 DNA: TGCGCCAGCAGCGGCCCTGGTGCAAATGAGCAGTACTTC; CDR3 protein: CASSGPGANEQYF
D gene: NA; clone size: few; J gene: TRBJ1-1; V gene: TRBV2; CDR3 DNA: TGTGCCAGCCGAACAGGGCGCAACACTGAAGCTTTCTTT; CDR3 protein: CASRTGRNTEAFF
D gene: TRBD1; clone size: few; J gene: TRBJ1-6; V gene: TRBV12-3/TRBV12-4; CDR3 DNA: TGTGCCAGCAGCCGGACAGGGGGCTCCTATAATTCACCCCTCCACTTT; CDR3 protein: CASSRTGGSYNSPLHF
D gene: TRBD2; clone size: NA; J gene: TRBJ2-1; V gene: TRBV6-2/TRBV6-3; CDR3 DNA: TGTGCCAGCAGAACTCTAGCGGGGGGTTATGAGCAGTTCTTC; CDR3 protein: CASRTLAGGYEQFF
D gene: NA; clone size: NA; J gene: TRBJ1-5; V gene: TRBV20-1; CDR3 DNA: TGCAGTGCTAAGAGGCTAGGATACAATCAGCCCCAGCATTTT; CDR3 protein: CSAKRLGYNQPQHF
D gene: NA; clone size: NA; J gene: TRBJ2-5; V gene: TRBV2; CDR3 DNA: TGTGCCAGCAGTGAAGATGAGGAGCAGTACTTC; CDR3 protein: CASSEDEEQYF
D gene: NA; clone size: few; J gene: TRBJ2-3; V gene: TRBV20-1; CDR3 DNA: TGCAGTGCTAGAGATTTTGCCAGGGCAGGGGCAGATACGCAGTATTTT; CDR3 protein: CSARDFARAGADTQYF
D gene: NA; clone size: NA; J gene: TRBJ1-2; V gene: TRBV4-1; CDR3 DNA: TGCGCCAGCAGCCAAGATTCTCGGGAGCACGGCTATGGCTACACCTTC; CDR3 protein: CASSQDSREHGYGYTF
D gene: NA; clone size: NA; J gene: TRBJ2-1; V gene: TRBV25-1; CDR3 DNA: TGTGCCAGCAGTGAAAGCGGAGGACAGTACAATGAGCAGTTCTTC; CDR3 protein: CASSESGGQYNEQFF
D gene: TRBD1; clone size: NA; J gene: TRBJ1-2; V gene: TRBV6-5; CDR3 DNA: TGTGCCAGCAGTTTCCGGACAGGAGCCAACTATGGCTACACCTTC; CDR3 protein: CASSFRTGANYGYTF
D gene: NA; clone size: many; J gene: TRBJ2-5; V gene: TRBV11-2; CDR3 DNA: TGTGCCAGCAGCTTAGTACCTATGGACAGATCGGGGACCCAGTACTTC; CDR3 protein: CASSLVPMDRSGTQYF
D gene: NA; clone size: NA; J gene: TRBJ2-4; V gene: TRBV20-1; CDR3 DNA: TGCAGTGCTAGAGACCCCAGAGACGGAGCCAAAAACATTCAGTACTTC; CDR3 protein: CSARDPRDGAKNIQYF
D gene: NA; clone size: few; J gene: TRBJ1-6; V gene: TRBV7-9; CDR3 DNA: TGTGCCAGCAGCTCCTCTTTTCGCTCCTATAATTCACCCCTCCACTTT; CDR3 protein: CASSSSFRSYNSPLHF
D gene: NA; clone size: NA; J gene: TRBJ1-2; V gene: TRBV7-2; CDR3 DNA: TGTGCCAGCAGCTTAAAAACTACCGCCCTTGATGGCTACACCTTC; CDR3 protein: CASSLKTTALDGYTF
D gene: NA; clone size: NA; J gene: TRBJ2-7; V gene: TRBV12-3/TRBV12-4; CDR3 DNA: TGTGCCAGCAGTCCGGGCCCAGGTTCCTACGAGCAGTACTTC; CDR3 protein: CASSPGPGSYEQYF
D gene: TRBD1; clone size: NA; J gene: TRBJ2-7; V gene: TRBV12-3/TRBV12-4; CDR3 DNA: TGTGCCAGCAGTTTACAGGGGGCCCTAGGGGAGGCCCAGTACTTC; CDR3 protein: CASSLQGALGEAQYF
D gene: TRBD1; clone size: NA; J gene: TRBJ1-5; V gene: TRBV4-1; CDR3 DNA: TGCGCCAGCAGCCGCACTATCCTCAGGGGGCCCAATCAGCCCCAGCATTTT; CDR3 protein: CASSRTILRGPNQPQHF